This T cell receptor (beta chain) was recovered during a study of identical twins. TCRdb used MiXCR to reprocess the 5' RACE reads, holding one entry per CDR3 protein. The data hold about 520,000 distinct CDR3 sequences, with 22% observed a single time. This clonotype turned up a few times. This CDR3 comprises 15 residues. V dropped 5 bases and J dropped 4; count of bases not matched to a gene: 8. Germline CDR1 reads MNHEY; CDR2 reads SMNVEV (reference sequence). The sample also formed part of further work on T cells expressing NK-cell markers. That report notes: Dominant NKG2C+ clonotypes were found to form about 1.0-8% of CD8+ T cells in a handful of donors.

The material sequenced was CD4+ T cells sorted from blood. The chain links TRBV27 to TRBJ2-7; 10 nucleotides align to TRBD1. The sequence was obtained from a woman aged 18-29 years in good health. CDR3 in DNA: TGTGCCAGCAGTCGGGGACAGGGGATAGGTTACGAGCAGTACTTC. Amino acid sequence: CASSRGQGIGYEQYF.